This T cell receptor beta chain was sequenced during a study of T cell responses to AZD1222 COVID-19 vaccine. Measured with immunoSEQ multiplex PCR; TCRdb has only the in-frame clones, and not every one. The repertoire holds 85,000 or so clones, with approximately 90% as singletons. In the case of this clone: What it recognizes is unknown.

Study observations and caveats: Clonal diversity was possibly underestimated, and white British individuals and females predominated among donors.

This CDR3 is built from 12 residues. Germline V gives CDR1 LNHNV, CDR2 YYDKDF (reference sequence). Trimming cost V 1 base and J 5 bases, with 5 bases left between them. The rearrangement uses TRBV15 and TRBJ1-1; D is undetermined. The material sequenced was peripheral blood, taken 28 days after the second AZD1222 dose. This sequence originates from an adult who received the AZD1222 COVID-19 vaccine. The CDR3 DNA sequence: TGTGCCACCAGCAGAGTGGGGACTGAAGCTTTCTTT. This translates into CATSRVGTEAFF.